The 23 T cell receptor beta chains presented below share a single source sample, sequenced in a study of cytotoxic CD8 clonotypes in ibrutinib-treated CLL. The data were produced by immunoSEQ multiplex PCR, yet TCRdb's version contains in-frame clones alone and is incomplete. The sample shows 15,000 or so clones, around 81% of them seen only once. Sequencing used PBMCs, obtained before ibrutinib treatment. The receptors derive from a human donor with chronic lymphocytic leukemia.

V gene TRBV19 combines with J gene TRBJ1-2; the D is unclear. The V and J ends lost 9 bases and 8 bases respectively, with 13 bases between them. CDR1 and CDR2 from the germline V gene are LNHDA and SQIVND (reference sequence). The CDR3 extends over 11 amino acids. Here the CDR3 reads CASGEAAGYTF. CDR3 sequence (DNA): TGTGCCAGCGGCGAAGCCGCGGGCTACACCTTC.

For the CDR3, the DNA is TGTGCCAGCAGTTTCGACCGGGACAGGGGTTCGTTCGAGCAGTACTTC. Translation: CASSFDRDRGSFEQYF. The chain employs TRBV28 and TRBJ2-7; TRBD1 matches at 10 bases. The CDR3 covers 16 residues. Trimming cost V 3 bases and J 6 bases; bases outside gene matches: 11. CDR1 is MDHEN, CDR2 SYDVKM, per germline.

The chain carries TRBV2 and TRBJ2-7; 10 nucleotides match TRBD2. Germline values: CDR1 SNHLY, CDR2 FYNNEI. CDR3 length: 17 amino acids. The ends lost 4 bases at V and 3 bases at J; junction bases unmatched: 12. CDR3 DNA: TGTGCCAGCAGTGCTCTTTTAGCGGGAGGACGTAACTACGAGCAGTACTTC. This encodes CASSALLAGGRNYEQYF.

CDR3 sequence: CASSAWDTPQGYF. DNA of the CDR3: TGTGCCAGCAGTGCCTGGGACACCCCACAGGGCTACTTC. The chain is built from TRBV2 and TRBJ2-5; perhaps TRBD1 as D (6 bases). The CDR3 has 13 residues. Per germline, CDR1 SNHLY and CDR2 FYNNEI. V lost 4 bases, J lost 14 bases, and 20 bases lay in between.

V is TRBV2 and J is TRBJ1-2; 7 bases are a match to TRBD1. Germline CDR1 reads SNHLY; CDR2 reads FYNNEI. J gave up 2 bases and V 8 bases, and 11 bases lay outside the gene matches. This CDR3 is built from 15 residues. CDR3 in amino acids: CASGTAGRGNYGYTF. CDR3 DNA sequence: TGTGCCAGCGGGACAGCAGGGCGGGGAAACTATGGCTACACCTTC.

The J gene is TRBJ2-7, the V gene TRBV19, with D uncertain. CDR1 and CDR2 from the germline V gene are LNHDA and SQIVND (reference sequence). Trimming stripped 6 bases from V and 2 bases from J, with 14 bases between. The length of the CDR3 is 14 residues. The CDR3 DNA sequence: TGTGCCAGTAGCGCTGGCGGCGCAACCTACGAGCAGTACTTC. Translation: CASSAGGATYEQYF.

As DNA, the CDR3 is TGCAGCGTTGTACACCAGGGTAATGAAAAACTGTTTTTT. Its translation: CSVVHQGNEKLFF. This chain uses TRBV29-1 with TRBJ1-4, with a weak D call TRBD1 (5 bases). V was cut by 4 bases and J by 4 bases, with 10 bases left in between. Germline CDR1 and CDR2: SQVTM and ANQGSEA. There are 13 residues in the CDR3.

The CDR3, as DNA: TGTGCCAGCAGTGAGGGACAGGCAAACCGCTACGAGCAGTACTTC. Protein: CASSEGQANRYEQYF. The chain combines TRBV25-1 with TRBJ2-7, with 8 bases identical to TRBD1. Germline V gives CDR1 MGHDK, CDR2 SYGVNS. The CDR3 has 15 amino acids. V was clipped by 3 bases and J by 3 bases; unmatched bases: 7.

The CDR3 coding sequence is TGTGCCAGCAGCTTAGGACTAGTCGTTAGCGGCGGGGAGCTGTTTTTT. Translating gives CASSLGLVVSGGELFF. The chain is built from TRBV7-2 and TRBJ2-2; TRBD2 is a possible D gene (6 bases). V dropped 1 base and J dropped 7 bases, with 16 bases sitting between them. The CDR3 runs to 16 residues. The germline V gene has CDR1 SGHTA and CDR2 FQGNSA.

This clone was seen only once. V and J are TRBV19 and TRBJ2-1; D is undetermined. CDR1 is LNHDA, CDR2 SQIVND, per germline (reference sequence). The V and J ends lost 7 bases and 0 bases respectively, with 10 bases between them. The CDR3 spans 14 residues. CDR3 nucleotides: TGTGCCAGTAAGGGCCAGAGCTCCTACAATGAGCAGTTCTTC. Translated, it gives CASKGQSSYNEQFF.

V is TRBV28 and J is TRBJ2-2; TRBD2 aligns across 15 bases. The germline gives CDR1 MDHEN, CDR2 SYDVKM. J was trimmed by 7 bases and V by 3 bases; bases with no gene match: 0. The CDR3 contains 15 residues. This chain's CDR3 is CASSLGLAGGGELFF. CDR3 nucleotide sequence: TGTGCCAGCAGTTTGGGACTAGCGGGAGGCGGGGAGCTGTTTTTT. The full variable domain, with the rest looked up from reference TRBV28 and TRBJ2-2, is DVKVTQSSRYLVKRTGEKVFLECVQDMDHENMFWYRQDPGLGLRLIYFSYDVKMKEKGDIPEGYSVSREKKERFSLILESASTNQTSMYLCASSLGLAGGGELFFGEGSRLTVL.

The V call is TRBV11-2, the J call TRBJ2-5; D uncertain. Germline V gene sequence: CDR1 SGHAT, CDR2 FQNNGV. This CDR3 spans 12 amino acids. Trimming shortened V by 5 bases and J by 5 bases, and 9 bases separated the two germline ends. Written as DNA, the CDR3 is TGTGCCAGCAGCCCGGGTTGGGAGACCCAGTACTTC. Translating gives CASSPGWETQYF.

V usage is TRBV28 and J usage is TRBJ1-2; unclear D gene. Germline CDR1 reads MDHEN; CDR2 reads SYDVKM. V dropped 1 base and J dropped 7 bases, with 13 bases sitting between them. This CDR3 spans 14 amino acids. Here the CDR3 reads CASSLFQRPSGYTF. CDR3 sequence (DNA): TGTGCCAGCAGTTTATTCCAGAGGCCGAGTGGCTACACCTTC.

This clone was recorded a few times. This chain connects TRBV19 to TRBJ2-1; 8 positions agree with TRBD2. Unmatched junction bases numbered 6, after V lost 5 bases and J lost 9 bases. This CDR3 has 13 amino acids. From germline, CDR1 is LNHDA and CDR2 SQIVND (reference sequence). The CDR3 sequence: CASSPRAGAEQFF. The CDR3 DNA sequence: TGTGCCAGTAGTCCCCGAGCGGGAGCTGAGCAGTTCTTC.

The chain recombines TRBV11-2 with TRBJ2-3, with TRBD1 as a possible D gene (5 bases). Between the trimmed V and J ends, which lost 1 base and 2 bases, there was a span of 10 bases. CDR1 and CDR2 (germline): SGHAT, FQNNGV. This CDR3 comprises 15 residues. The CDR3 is CASSLGRAPTDTQYF. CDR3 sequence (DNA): TGTGCCAGCAGCTTAGGCAGGGCGCCCACAGATACGCAGTATTTT.

The CDR3, as DNA: TGCGCCAGCAGCCATGACGGCACTAAGGCAGATACGCAGTATTTT. It specifies CASSHDGTKADTQYF. This rearrangement joins TRBV4-1 to TRBJ2-3, with D hard to call. This CDR3 spans 15 amino acids. Germline V gene lookup returns CDR1 MGHRA and CDR2 YSYEKL. The V gene lost 3 bases and the J gene lost 4 bases, with 14 bases spanning the gap.

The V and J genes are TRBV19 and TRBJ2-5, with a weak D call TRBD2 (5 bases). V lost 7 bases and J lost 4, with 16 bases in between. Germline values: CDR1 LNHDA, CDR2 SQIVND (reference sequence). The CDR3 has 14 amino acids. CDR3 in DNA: TGTGCCAGTACGGGTAGTTTCGGAGGAGAGACCCAGTACTTC. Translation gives CASTGSFGGETQYF. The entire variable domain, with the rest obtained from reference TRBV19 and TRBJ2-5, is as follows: DGGITQSPKYLFRKEGQNVTLSCEQNLNHDAMYWYRQDPGQGLRLIYYSQIVNDFQKGDIAEGYSVSREKKESFPLTVTSAQKNPTAFYLCASTGSFGGETQYFGPGTRLLVL.

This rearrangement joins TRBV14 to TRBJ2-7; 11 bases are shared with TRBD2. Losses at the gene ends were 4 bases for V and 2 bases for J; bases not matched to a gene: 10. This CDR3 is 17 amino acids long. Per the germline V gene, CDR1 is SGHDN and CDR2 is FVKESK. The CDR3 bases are TGTGCCAGCAGCCTCTTAGCTAGCGGGAGGAAGACCTACGAGCAGTACTTC. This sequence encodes CASSLLASGRKTYEQYF.

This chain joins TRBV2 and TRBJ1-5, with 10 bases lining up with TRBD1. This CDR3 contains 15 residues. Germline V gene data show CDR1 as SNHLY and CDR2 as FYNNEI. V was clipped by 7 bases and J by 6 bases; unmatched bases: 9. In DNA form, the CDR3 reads TGTGCCAGCACCCCCTGGACAGGGGGAGCTCAGCCCCAGCATTTT. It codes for CASTPWTGGAQPQHF.

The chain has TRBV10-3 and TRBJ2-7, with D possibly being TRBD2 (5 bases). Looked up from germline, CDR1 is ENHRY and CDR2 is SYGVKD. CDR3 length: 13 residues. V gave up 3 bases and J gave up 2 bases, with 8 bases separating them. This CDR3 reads CAISELVTYEQYF. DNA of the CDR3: TGTGCCATCAGTGAACTAGTCACCTACGAGCAGTACTTC.

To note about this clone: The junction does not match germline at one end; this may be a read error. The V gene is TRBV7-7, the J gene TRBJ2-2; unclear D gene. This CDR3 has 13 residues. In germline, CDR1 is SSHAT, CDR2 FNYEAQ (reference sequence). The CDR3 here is CASSLGSDRELFF. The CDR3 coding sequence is TGTGCTAGCAGCTTAGGTTCCGATCGGGAGCTGTTTTTT.

In nucleotides, the CDR3 is TGTGCCAGCAGTCGAGGTACTAGCGGTTCCTACGAGCAGTACTTC. Protein sequence: CASSRGTSGSYEQYF. V usage is TRBV6-5 and J usage is TRBJ2-7; TRBD2 aligns across 8 bases. Germline assignment: CDR1 MNHEY and CDR2 SVGAGI. Trimming at V came to 5 bases and at J to 1 base, leaving 7 bases not matched to a gene. The CDR3 is 15 amino acids.

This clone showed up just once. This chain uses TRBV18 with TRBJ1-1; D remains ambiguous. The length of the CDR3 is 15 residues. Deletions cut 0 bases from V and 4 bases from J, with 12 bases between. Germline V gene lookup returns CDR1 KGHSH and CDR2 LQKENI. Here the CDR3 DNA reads TGTGCCAGCTCACCACCGCCCGGCACGGGCACTGAAGCTTTCTTT. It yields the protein CASSPPPGTGTEAFF.